This TCR beta chain was obtained from a study of shared clonotypes between healthy human individuals (dated by TCRdb to about 2020). About the study as a whole: A couple of women and a few men aged 18 to 49 years were included in the cohort. Leukapheresis yielded between about 0.94 and 8.9 billion PBMCs per donor. Blood TCR repertoires of roughly 5 healthy adults were deeply sequenced to estimate repertoire size and the extent of clonotype sharing between individuals. Different laboratories and diverse techniques were used to prepare libraries and sequence TCR repertoires, to increase sequencing depth and limit assay-specific biases. Per donor, three plates each were used for CD4 naive and CD4 memory, two for CD8 naive, and one for CD8 memory. The research as a whole found: Naive subsets generally had larger estimated clonotype richness than memory subsets. Even with the large sequencing depth, rarefaction of the sorted-subset datasets indicated that sequencing was incomplete. Sampling was limited to blood, and TCR repertoires in tissue likely differ from TCR repertoires in blood. The genetic and exposure-history diversity represented was limited by the small number of donors. Pairwise subsampling led to the expectation that sequencing depth would affect the degree of clonotype sharing among donors. Compared with non-shared clonotypes, clonotypes shared by all four sorted-subset donors had higher generation probabilities. Across a handful of donors, roughly 5.1% of naive CD4, approximately 3.6% of naive CD8, under 2.5% of memory CD4, and roughly 0.41% of memory CD8 clonotypes were shared.

The donors were healthy, HIV-negative adults with no recently reported acute infections or vaccinations. Every donor was a Caucasian adult living in Nashville, Tennessee, USA. CD4+ T cells were enriched by magnetic negative selection, after which naive cells were positively selected on CD45RA and the negative fraction was taken as the memory subset. Blood was obtained by leukapheresis, after which PBMCs were separated by Ficoll-Histopaque density gradient centrifugation and cryopreserved in liquid nitrogen vapor phase. Purity and quantity of every magnetically sorted T cell population were checked by analytical flow cytometry. Genomic DNA was isolated from each sorted fraction and quantified by UV absorbance on a Nanodrop 2000c. The CDR3 measures 14 amino acids from cysteine to phenylalanine. The retained sequence is limited to the CDR3, 42 bases, with the frame set at the first base. CDR1 and CDR2 were assigned from the germline V gene as MNHEY and SVGAGI. For this chain, trimming is 6 bases at the V end and 2 bases at the J end, and the number of junction bases without a gene match is 4.

Using the deep immunoSEQ assay, TCR CDR3 regions were amplified from genomic DNA by multiplex PCR. Genomic DNA extracted from each cell subset was distributed evenly over all wells of several immunoSEQ 96-well plates, and each plate served as one replicate. For sorted subsets, about 200 ng genomic DNA, equal to about 30,000 T cell genomes, was loaded into each replicate PCR. Purified libraries were quantified with a Qubit 3.0 fluorometer, sized on a Bioanalyzer 2100, and re-quantified with the KAPA Library Quantification kit. Every immunoSEQ 96-well plate was sequenced on a dedicated single-read 150-cycle Illumina NextSeq 550 flow cell. Turning to the authors' computational methods: Because the immunoSEQ output included only junctional sequences and no quality scores, the filtering could not be the same as the filtering used for full-length reads. Sequences were annotated with PyIR, a Python wrapper for IgBLAST v1.9, using IMGT germline references to assign V/J genes and CDR3. Reads were filtered out if the reads had weak V/J assignments (E-value above 1e-6), no CDR3, stop codons, out-of-frame junctions, or ambiguous translated residues. V3J clonotypes were defined by identical inferred V gene, J gene, and CDR3 amino acid sequence. Percentage overlap between repertoires was computed as shared unique clonotypes divided by the size of the smaller repertoire. Three approaches were used to assess repertoire richness: RTK rarefaction, the Chao1 estimator, and Recon v2.1 estimates of unobserved clonotypes. Generation probabilities for all TCRbeta clonotypes obtained by the gDNA method from several donors were computed using OLGA. TCRdb took over this immuneACCESS table, retaining in-frame rearrangements with V and J assigned. Such tables are incomplete; in checked studies, under half of the missing clones stem from an unresolved V gene, and the remainder is unexplained. V, J and clone size were drawn from that table, and D and trimming were deduced from the DNA. The sample data list roughly 2.6 million clones, and around 94% of these were observed just once. Jointly, the top ten make up over 0.12% of the sample.

Comment on this clone: Its antigen has not been determined. One base away there is no much larger clone; base qualities are not given.

The TCR sequence derives from a man between 18 and 35 years old in good health. The material sequenced was naive CD4+ T cells sorted from blood. The sample's cell subset or site label, in plain terms: CD45RA+ positively selected. The chain was built from TRBV6-5 and TRBJ1-3; TRBD1 matches 7 bases in the middle. The CDR3 has the sequence CASSNRGAGNTIYF. The bases are TGTGCCAGCAGCAACAGGGGAGCTGGAAACACCATATATTTT.